This T cell receptor (beta chain) came from a study of Graves' ophthalmopathy and Graves' hyperthyroidism (dated by TCRdb to between 2018 and 2020). Notes on the research overall: Peripheral blood samples were taken at the time of initial diagnosis, before any treatment was given. The study used signatures of the TCR beta repertoire to tell Graves' ophthalmopathy apart from Graves' hyperthyroidism and to predict which patients would progress to ophthalmopathy. In total, 135 blood samples were TCR-sequenced: some 43 ophthalmopathy, 75 hyperthyroidism and some 17 hyperthyroidism-to-ophthalmopathy patients. To explore V-J signatures distinguishing ophthalmopathy from hyperthyroidism, a discovery set of about a hundred patients (fewer than 45 ophthalmopathy, about 57 stable hyperthyroidism) was enrolled. An independent validation cohort was composed of some 19 hyperthyroidism patients and around 16 patients who later progressed from hyperthyroidism to ophthalmopathy. In over 5 hyperthyroidism patients, the T-cell repertoire of thyroid tissue was compared with the T-cell repertoire of blood. Following sample collection, hyperthyroidism patients were given methimazole at a starting dose of 30 mg daily, and ophthalmopathy patients were given high-dose intravenous methylprednisolone. The 100 or so discovery patients were randomly split 7:3 into training and test sets. Findings and caveats that apply to the study as a whole: In cross-validation, the 13-signature model distinguished ophthalmopathy from stable hyperthyroidism with 85% to 90% sensitivity and about 81% specificity, and in the test set the corresponding values were roughly 80% and 76%. Most expanded thyroid clonotypes with frequency above 0.001 were also detected in blood, suggesting blood repertoires may reflect the thyroid immune response. In validation, the model predicted ophthalmopathy progression with about 64% sensitivity and roughly 72% specificity; approximately 12 predicted patients were CT-confirmed with GO in a median of around 6.5 months. No statistical method was used to set the sample size in advance, and the investigators knew which group each participant was assigned to.

Patients with ophthalmopathy had moderately to severely active disease, with a Clinical Activity Score of 3 or more, a NOSPECS grade of 4 or more, and a disease duration of less than 3 months. Patients with other autoimmune diseases, uncontrolled infections, pregnancy or lactation were excluded from the study. Clinical symptoms, serum thyroxine, TRAb, thyroid ultrasound and orbital computed tomography formed the basis of the diagnosis. Using Ficoll-Paque density gradient centrifugation, PBMCs were isolated from approximately 11 ml of fresh peripheral blood. Trizol reagent was used to extract the total RNA, and its quality was then checked on an Agilent 2100 Bioanalyzer. For repertoire sequencing, the TCR beta CDR3 regions were amplified from RNA transcripts. The first round of RT-PCR was done with HTBI primers and the Qiagen OneStep RT-PCR kit, and was followed by a second round of multiplex PCR, then size selection and purification. Libraries were sequenced paired-end with 100 bp reads on an Illumina HiSeq2000. Concerning the study's data processing: SOAPnuke was used for read processing, and reads with adapters, uncalled bases, a mean Phred below 15, or no exact constant-primer or identifier match were discarded. High-quality paired reads were merged with COPE v1.2.5. Clonotypes were defined as unique nucleotide sequences and were aligned to IMGT TRB V, D and J references using MiTCR v1.1. The analysis was limited to V-J combinations with a frequency above 0.0001, which together covered more than 99% of repertoires. A TCR clonal expansion and chaos score per V-J combination was defined as the ratio of F50 clonal expansion to chaos observed in the TCRdist matrix. Features were reduced by Welch's t-statistics and random forest to over ten V-J combinations, which fed a naive Bayes classifier. The similarity between thyroid and blood repertoires was quantified using the Morisita-Horn index. TCRdb applied fastp at Q25 and MiXCR to the public reads, then kept only in-frame beta chains. A single entry per CDR3 protein holds the most common genes and DNA from its merged rows. The V and J calls and clone size are TCRdb's, not the authors'. This sample lists fewer than 250,000 distinct CDR3 sequences; 29% were detected once. About 8.2% of the sample goes to the ten largest clones.

Ten or more counts support this clonotype. Its antigen remains undetermined. Base quality data are lacking; no much larger clone is found one base away. The CDR3 starts with the cysteine, ends with the phenylalanine, and has 17 residues. Just the 51-base CDR3 DNA is kept, in frame starting at base 1. In the germline V gene, CDR1 corresponds to MDHEN and CDR2 to SYDVKM. V loses 2 bases of germline sequence and J loses 0 bases, and the interval between the two ends is 17 bases. Sequencing input: peripheral blood. This receptor was obtained from a man aged 50-60 years with Graves' ophthalmopathy. Donor details come from another sample of the same person, matched by shared clones. The V and J genes are TRBV28 and TRBJ2-7; the best D guess is TRBD2, with 6 bases matching. The CDR3 sequence is CASSLMAGGVSSYEQYF. In nucleotide form, the sequence is TGTGCCAGCAGTTTAATGGCGGGCGGGGTGAGCTCCTACGAGCAGTACTTC.